One and the same sample provided the 9 T cell receptor beta chains below, sequenced in a study of breast tumors, draining lymph nodes, adjacent tissues (TCRdb year 2016). Receptors were amplified or captured by multiplex PCR. Reads for this sample came from an Illumina HiSeq 2000. TCRdb reprocessed the public reads (quality trimming at Q25 with fastp, clone calling with MiXCR) and kept in-frame beta chains. Entries are consolidated by CDR3 protein sequence, retaining the most common genes and DNA. The sample records under 250,000 distinct CDR3 sequences, 32% of which are singletons. Of the sample, about 1.4% falls within the top ten clones. Lymph node samples came from the axillary draining lymph nodes of breast cancer patients. Input material: axillary lymph node tissue. The receptors stem from a female donor with breast cancer. Some clones in this sample may be carry-over from other donors' samples.

In this sample, this clonotype turned up many times. V gene TRBV15 combines with J gene TRBJ2-3; D assignment may be TRBD1 or TRBD2 (5 bases each). Deletions cut 0 bases from V and 4 bases from J, with 23 bases between. Germline CDR1 LNHNV, CDR2 YYDKDF (reference sequence). The length of the CDR3 is 19 residues. CDR3 nucleotides: TGTGCCACCAGCAGAGATCTGCCCCCAGGGCGCGAGGGGTCAGATACGCAGTATTTT. The encoded protein is CATSRDLPPGREGSDTQYF.

Comment on this clonotype: Given a much more abundant clone one base away, this may be a read error. No conserved phenylalanine or tryptophan ends this CDR3, so it is likely a read error. The V call is TRBV2, the J call TRBJ2-3; possible D gene TRBD1, 5 bases. The CDR3 is made up of 14 amino acids. Germline V gene data show CDR1 as SNHLY and CDR2 as FYNNEI. V was pared by 10 bases and J by 2 bases, with 16 bases between. The CDR3 loop reads CAIKTVTHTDTQYL. CDR3 DNA: TGTGCCATTAAGACAGTCACCCACACAGATACGCAGTATCTT.

This clonotype was detected many times. The CDR3 coding sequence is TGTGCCAGCAGCTTATCTTCCGGGTGGACAGATACGCAGTATTTT. This codes for CASSLSSGWTDTQYF. V and J are TRBV7-3 and TRBJ2-3; D remains ambiguous. Germline V gene sequence: CDR1 SGHTA, CDR2 FQGTGA. The V end was cut by 2 bases, the J end by 3 bases, with 12 bases between. CDR3 size: 15 residues.

J is TRBJ1-4 and V is TRBV2, with a tentative D call TRBD1 (5 bases). The germline gives CDR1 SNHLY, CDR2 FYNNEI. Deletions cut 4 bases from V and 0 bases from J, with 9 bases between. The CDR3 covers 15 residues. As DNA, the CDR3 is TGTGCCAGCAGTGGGTCAGGGACAACTAATGAAAAACTGTTTTTT. Translation gives CASSGSGTTNEKLFF. The full variable domain, with the rest looked up from reference TRBV2 and TRBJ1-4, is EPEVTQTPSHQVTQMGQEVILRCVPISNHLYFYWYRQILGQKVEFLVSFYNNEISEKSEIFDDQFSVERPDGSNFTLKIRSTKLEDSAMYFCASSGSGTTNEKLFFGSGTQLSVL.

This clonotype came up many times. The chain combines TRBV11-2 with TRBJ2-2; a weak D match, TRBD2 (6 bases). The germline V gene has CDR1 SGHAT and CDR2 FQNNGV. Trimming cost V 5 bases and J 2 bases, with 24 bases left between them. The CDR3 covers 19 residues. CDR3 protein: CASSLPMGGPDYNTGELFF. CDR3 coding DNA: TGTGCCAGCAGCCTTCCAATGGGGGGACCAGACTATAACACCGGGGAGCTGTTTTTT.

This clonotype was observed at least ten times. This chain uses TRBV3-1 with TRBJ2-5; 9 nucleotides match TRBD2. The trim removed 0 bases at V and 4 bases at J, leaving 12 bases unmatched. This CDR3 spans 18 amino acids. The germline V gene has CDR1 LGHDT and CDR2 YNNKEL (reference sequence). The CDR3 nucleotides are TGTGCCAGCAGCCAAGATTTGGCGGTAGCGGGAGCCCCAGAGACCCAGTACTTC. The encoded protein is CASSQDLAVAGAPETQYF.

The chain uses TRBV7-9 and TRBJ1-5; D is unresolved. Germline V gene lookup returns CDR1 SEHNR and CDR2 FQNEAQ (reference sequence). Between the trimmed V and J ends, which lost 3 bases and 1 base, there was a span of 19 bases. CDR3 length equals 18 residues. Here the CDR3 reads CASSLDSGSGRSNQPQHF. Written as DNA, the CDR3 is TGTGCCAGCAGCTTGGATAGCGGATCGGGCAGAAGCAATCAGCCCCAGCATTTT.

Points on this clonotype: No conserved phenylalanine or tryptophan is present at the end of the CDR3, so a read error is the likely explanation. This chain links TRBV20-1 with TRBJ2-5; possibly TRBD2 for D (5 bases). Germline lookup yields CDR1 DFQATT and CDR2 SNEGSKA (reference sequence). The V and J ends lost 5 bases and 10 bases respectively, with 11 bases between them. The CDR3 spans 10 residues. As DNA, the CDR3 is TGCAGTGCTGGACTTACCGACCAGTACTCC. Amino acid sequence: CSAGLTDQYS.

This clonotype has at least ten counts. The rearrangement uses TRBV11-2 and TRBJ2-7; TRBD1 matches at 9 bases. Germline CDR1 is SGHAT and CDR2 is FQNNGV. The CDR3 consists of 15 residues. Losses at the gene ends were 6 bases for V and 3 bases for J; bases not matched to a gene: 9. The CDR3 DNA reads TGTGCCAGCAGTACAGCCGGGACAGGGAACTACGAGCAGTACTTC. This sequence encodes CASSTAGTGNYEQYF.